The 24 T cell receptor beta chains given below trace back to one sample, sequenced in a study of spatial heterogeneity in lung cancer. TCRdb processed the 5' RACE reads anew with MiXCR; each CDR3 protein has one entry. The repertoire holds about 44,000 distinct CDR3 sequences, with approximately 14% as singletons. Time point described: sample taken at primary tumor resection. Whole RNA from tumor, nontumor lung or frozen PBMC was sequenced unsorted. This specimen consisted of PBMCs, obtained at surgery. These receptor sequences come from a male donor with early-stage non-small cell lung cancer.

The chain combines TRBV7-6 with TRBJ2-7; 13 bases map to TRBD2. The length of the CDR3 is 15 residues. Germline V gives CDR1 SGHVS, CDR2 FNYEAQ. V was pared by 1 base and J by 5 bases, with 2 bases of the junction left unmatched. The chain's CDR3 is CASSLGTSGGHEQYF. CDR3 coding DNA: TGTGCCAGCAGCTTAGGGACTAGCGGGGGTCACGAGCAGTACTTC.

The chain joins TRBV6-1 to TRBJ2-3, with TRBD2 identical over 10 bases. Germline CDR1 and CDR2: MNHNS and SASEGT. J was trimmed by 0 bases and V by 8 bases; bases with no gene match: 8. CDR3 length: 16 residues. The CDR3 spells CASDLGTSASTDTQYF. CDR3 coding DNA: TGTGCCAGCGACTTGGGGACTAGCGCTAGCACAGATACGCAGTATTTT.

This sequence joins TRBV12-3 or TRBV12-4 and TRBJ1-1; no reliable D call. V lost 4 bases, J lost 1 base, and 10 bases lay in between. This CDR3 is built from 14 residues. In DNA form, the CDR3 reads TGTGCCAGCAGTTGGGAGTACACGAACACTGAAGCTTTCTTT. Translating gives CASSWEYTNTEAFF.

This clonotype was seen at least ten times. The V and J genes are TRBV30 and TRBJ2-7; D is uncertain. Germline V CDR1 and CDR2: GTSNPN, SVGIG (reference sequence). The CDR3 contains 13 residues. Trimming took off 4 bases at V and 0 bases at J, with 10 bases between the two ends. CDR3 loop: CAWKWFGSYEQYF. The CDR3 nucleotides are TGTGCCTGGAAATGGTTCGGCTCCTACGAGCAGTACTTC.

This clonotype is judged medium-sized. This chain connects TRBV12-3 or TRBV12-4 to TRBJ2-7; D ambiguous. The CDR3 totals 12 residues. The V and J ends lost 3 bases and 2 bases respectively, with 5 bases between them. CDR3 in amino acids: CASSFEAYEQYF. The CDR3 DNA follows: TGTGCCAGCAGTTTTGAAGCCTACGAGCAGTACTTC.

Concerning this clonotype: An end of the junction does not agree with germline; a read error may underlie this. The CDR3 spells CTSRLDQGSDTQYF. The CDR3 region has the DNA TGTACCAGCAGATTGGACCAAGGGTCAGATACGCAGTATTTT. The V call is TRBV6-4, the J call TRBJ2-3; D uncertain. The CDR3 sequence is 14 residues long. The germline V gene has CDR1 MRHNA and CDR2 SNTAGT.

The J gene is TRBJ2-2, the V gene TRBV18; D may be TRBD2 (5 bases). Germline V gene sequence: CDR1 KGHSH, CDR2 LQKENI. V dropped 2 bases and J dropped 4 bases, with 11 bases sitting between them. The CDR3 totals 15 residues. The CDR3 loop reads CASSPALEGTGELFF. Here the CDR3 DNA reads TGTGCCAGCTCACCAGCACTCGAGGGCACCGGGGAGCTGTTTTTT.

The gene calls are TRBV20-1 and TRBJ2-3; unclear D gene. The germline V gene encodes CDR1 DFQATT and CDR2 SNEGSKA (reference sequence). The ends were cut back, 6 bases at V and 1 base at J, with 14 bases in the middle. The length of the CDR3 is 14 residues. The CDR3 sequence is CSAASQERTDTQYF. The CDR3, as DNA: TGCAGTGCCGCGTCCCAAGAACGCACAGATACGCAGTATTTT.

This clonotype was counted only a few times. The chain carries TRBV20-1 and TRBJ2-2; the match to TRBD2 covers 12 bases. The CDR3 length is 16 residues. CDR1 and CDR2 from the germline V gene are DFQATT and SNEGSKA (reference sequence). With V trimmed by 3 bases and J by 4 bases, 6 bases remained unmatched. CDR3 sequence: CSARHPGLAGTGELFF. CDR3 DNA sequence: TGCAGTGCTAGGCACCCGGGACTAGCGGGCACCGGGGAGCTGTTTTTT.

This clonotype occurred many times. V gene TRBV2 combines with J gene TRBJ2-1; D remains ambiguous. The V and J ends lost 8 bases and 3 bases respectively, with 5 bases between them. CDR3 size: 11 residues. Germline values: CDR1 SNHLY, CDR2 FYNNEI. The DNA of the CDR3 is TGTGCCAGCTCGCTCTACAATGAGCAGTTCTTC. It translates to CASSLYNEQFF.

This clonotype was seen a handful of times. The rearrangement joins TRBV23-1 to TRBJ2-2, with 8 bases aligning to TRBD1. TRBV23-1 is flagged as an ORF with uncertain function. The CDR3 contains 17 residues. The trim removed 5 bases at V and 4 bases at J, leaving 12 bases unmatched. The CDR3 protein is CASSYENRTGPTGELFF. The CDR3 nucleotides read TGCGCCAGCAGTTATGAGAACCGGACAGGGCCCACCGGGGAGCTGTTTTTT.

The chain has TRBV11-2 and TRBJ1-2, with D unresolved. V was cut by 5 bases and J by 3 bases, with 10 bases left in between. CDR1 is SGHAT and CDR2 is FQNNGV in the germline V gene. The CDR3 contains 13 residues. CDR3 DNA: TGTGCCAGCAGCGCAGAAGGATACTATGGCTACACCTTC. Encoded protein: CASSAEGYYGYTF.

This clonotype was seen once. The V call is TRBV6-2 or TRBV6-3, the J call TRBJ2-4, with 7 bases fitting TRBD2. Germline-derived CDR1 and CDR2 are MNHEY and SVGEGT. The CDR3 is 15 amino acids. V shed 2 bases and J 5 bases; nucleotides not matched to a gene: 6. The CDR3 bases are TGTGCCAGCAGTTACGCGGGAGTGGCCCAAAACATTCAGTACTTC. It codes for CASSYAGVAQNIQYF.

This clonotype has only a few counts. The CDR3 DNA reads TGTGCCAGCAGTTACTCATGGTCTGGGGCCAACGTCCTGACTTTC. Residues: CASSYSWSGANVLTF. The chain joins TRBV6-5 to TRBJ2-6; D is unclear. The CDR3 is 15 amino acids. Trimming removed 0 bases at V and 1 base at J, with 4 bases between. Germline V CDR1 and CDR2: MNHEY, SVGAGI.

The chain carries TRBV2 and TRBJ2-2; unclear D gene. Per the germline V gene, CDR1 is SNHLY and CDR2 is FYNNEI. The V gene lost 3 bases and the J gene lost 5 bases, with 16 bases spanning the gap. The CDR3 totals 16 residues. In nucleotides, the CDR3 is TGTGCCAGCAGTGATTCCTCCATACAACTGACCGGGGAGCTGTTTTTT. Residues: CASSDSSIQLTGELFF.

In nucleotides, the CDR3 is TGCAGTGCTAGATATGGGTACCAAGAGACCCAGTACTTC. Encoded protein: CSARYGYQETQYF. The gene calls are TRBV20-1 and TRBJ2-5; no reliable D call. The CDR3 is made up of 13 amino acids. Germline V gives CDR1 DFQATT, CDR2 SNEGSKA (reference sequence). Trimming pared 2 bases from V and 0 bases from J, leaving 7 bases between.

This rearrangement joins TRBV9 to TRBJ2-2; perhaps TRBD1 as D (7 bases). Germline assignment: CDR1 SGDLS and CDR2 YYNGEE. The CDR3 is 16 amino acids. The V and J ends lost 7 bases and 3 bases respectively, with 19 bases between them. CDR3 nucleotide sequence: TGTGCCAGCGGCCTTCGCGGGACAGTCGACACCGGGGAGCTGTTTTTT. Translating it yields CASGLRGTVDTGELFF.

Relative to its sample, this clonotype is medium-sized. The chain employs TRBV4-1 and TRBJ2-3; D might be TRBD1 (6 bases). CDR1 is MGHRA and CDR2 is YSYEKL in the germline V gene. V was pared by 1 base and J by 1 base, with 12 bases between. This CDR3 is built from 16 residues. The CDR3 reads CASSQAGQSRTDTQYF. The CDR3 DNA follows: TGCGCCAGCAGCCAAGCCGGACAGAGCCGCACAGATACGCAGTATTTT.

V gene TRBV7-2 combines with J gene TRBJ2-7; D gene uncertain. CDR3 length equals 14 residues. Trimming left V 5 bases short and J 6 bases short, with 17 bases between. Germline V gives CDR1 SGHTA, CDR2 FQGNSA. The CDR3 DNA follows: TGTGCCAGCAGCCTGAGTGGAGTCCCTATCGAGCAGTACTTC. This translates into CASSLSGVPIEQYF.

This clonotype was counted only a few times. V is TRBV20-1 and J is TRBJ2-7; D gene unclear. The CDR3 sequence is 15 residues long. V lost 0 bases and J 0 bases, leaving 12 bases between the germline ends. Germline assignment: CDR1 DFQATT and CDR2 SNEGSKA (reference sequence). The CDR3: CSARDPARSSYEQYF. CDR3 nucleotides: TGCAGTGCTAGAGATCCGGCCCGATCCTCCTACGAGCAGTACTTC.

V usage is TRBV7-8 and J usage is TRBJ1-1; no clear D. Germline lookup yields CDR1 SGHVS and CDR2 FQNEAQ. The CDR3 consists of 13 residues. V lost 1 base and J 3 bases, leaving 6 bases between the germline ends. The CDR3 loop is CASSLEFDTEAFF. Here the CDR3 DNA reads TGTGCCAGCAGCTTAGAGTTCGACACTGAAGCTTTCTTT.

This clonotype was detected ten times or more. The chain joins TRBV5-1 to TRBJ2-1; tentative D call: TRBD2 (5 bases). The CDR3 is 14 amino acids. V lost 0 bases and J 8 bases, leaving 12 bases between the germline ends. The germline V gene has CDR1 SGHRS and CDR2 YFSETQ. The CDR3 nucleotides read TGCGCCAGCAGCTTGGGACTGGAGGTCGATGAGCAGTTCTTC. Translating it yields CASSLGLEVDEQFF.

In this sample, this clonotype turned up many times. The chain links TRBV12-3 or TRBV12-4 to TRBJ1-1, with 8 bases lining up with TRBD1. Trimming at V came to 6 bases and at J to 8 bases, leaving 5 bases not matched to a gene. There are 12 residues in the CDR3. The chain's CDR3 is CASRSSGGEAFF. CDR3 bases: TGTGCCAGCAGATCTTCAGGGGGCGAAGCTTTCTTT.

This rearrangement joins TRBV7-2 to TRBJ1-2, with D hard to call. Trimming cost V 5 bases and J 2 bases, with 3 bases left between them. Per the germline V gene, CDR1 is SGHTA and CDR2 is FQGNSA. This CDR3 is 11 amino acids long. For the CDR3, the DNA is TGTGCCAGCAGCCAAAACTATGGCTACACCTTC. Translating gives CASSQNYGYTF.